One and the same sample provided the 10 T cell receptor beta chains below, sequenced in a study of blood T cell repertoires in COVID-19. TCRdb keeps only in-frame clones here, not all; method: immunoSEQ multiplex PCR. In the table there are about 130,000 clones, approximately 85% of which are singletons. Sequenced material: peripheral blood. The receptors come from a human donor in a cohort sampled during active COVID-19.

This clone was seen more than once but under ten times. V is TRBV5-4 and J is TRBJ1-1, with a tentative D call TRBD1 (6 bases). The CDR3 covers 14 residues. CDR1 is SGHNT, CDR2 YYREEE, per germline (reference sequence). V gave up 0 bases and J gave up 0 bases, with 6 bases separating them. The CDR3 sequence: CASSLDRVNTEAFF. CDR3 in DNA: TGTGCCAGCAGCTTGGACAGGGTGAACACTGAAGCTTTCTTT. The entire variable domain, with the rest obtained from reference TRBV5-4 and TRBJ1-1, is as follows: ETGVTQSPTHLIKTRGQQVTLRCSSQSGHNTVSWYQQALGQGPQFIFQYYREEENGRGNFPPRFSGLQFPNYSSELNVNALELDDSALYLCASSLDRVNTEAFFGQGTRLTVV.

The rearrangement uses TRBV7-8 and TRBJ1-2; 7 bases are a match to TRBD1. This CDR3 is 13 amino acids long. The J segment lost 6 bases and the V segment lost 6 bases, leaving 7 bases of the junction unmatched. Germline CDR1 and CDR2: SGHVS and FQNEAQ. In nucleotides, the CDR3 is TGTGCCAGCAGACCGGACAGGTCCAATGGCTACACCTTC. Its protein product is CASRPDRSNGYTF. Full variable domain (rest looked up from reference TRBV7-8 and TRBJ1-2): GAGVSQSPRYKVAKRGQDVALRCDPISGHVSLFWYQQALGQGPEFLTYFQNEAQLDKSGLPSDRFFAERPEGSVSTLKIQRTQQEDSAVYLCASRPDRSNGYTFGSGTRLTVV.

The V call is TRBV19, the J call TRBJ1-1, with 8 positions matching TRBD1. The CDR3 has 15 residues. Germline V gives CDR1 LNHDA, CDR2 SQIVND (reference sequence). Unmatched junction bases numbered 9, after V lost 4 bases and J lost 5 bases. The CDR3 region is CASSTQGAKGTEAFF. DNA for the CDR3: TGTGCCAGTAGTACGCAGGGGGCGAAGGGGACTGAAGCTTTCTTT.

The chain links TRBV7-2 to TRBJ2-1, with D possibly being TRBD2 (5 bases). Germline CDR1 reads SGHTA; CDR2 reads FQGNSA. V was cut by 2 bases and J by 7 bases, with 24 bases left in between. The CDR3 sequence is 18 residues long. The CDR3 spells CASSLTPGRGARGNEQFF. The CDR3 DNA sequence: TGTGCCAGCAGCTTAACCCCGGGCCGGGGAGCGCGTGGGAATGAGCAGTTCTTC.

In DNA, the CDR3 is TGTGCCAGCAGCCTACCGAATCAGCCCCAGCATTTT. It yields the protein CASSLPNQPQHF. This chain links TRBV5-4 with TRBJ1-5; D is unresolved. V lost 4 bases and J lost 4, with 6 bases in between. The CDR3 contains 12 residues. CDR1 and CDR2 (germline): SGHNT, YYREEE (reference sequence).

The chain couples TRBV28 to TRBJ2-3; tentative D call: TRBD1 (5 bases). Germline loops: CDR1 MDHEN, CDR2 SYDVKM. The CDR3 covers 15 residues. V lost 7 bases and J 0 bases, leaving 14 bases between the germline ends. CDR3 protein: CASNPDTPSTDTQYF. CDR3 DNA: TGTGCCAGCAACCCGGACACCCCGAGCACAGATACGCAGTATTTT.

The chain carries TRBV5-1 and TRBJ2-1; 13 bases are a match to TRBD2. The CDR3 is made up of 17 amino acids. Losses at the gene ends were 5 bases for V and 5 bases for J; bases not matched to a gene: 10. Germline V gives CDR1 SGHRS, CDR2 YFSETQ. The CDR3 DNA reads TGCGCCAGCAGGCGGAGGGGGACTAGCGGGGTAAACAATGAGCAGTTCTTC. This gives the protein CASRRRGTSGVNNEQFF.

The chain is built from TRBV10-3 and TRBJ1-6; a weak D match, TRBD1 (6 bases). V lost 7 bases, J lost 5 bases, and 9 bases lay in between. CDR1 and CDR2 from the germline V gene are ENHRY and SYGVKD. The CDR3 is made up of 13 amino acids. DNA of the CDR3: TGTGCCATCACTACAGGGAATAATTCACCCCTCCACTTT. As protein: CAITTGNNSPLHF.

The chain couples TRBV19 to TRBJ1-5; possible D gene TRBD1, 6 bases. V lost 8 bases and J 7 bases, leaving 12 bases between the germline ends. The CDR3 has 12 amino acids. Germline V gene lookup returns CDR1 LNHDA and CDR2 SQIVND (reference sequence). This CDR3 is CASCTGSQPQHF. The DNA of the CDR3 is TGTGCCAGTTGCACAGGGTCCCAGCCCCAGCATTTT.

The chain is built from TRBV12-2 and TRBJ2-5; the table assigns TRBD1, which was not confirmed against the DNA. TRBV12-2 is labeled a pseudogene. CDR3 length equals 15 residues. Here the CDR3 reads CASRPRDRGFETQYF. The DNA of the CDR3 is TGTGCAAGTCGCCCCCGGGACAGGGGTTTCGAGACCCAGTACTTC.